These 32 T cell receptor beta chains came from one sample sequenced in a study of blood T cell repertoires in COVID-19. Sequenced by immunoSEQ multiplex PCR; TCRdb stores in-frame clones only, minus some. Among about 73,000 clones, 83% were seen once, and the ten largest hold around 5%. Sequenced input: peripheral blood. Source of these receptors: a man aged 50 or older with active COVID-19.

This clone showed up just once. The chain combines TRBV7-2 with TRBJ2-7; the match to TRBD2 covers 8 bases. Germline V gene sequence: CDR1 SGHTA, CDR2 FQGNSA. The CDR3 loop spans 13 amino acids. V lost 5 bases, J lost 5 bases, and 5 bases stayed unmatched. CDR3 protein: CASSLPGGDEQYF. The CDR3 DNA follows: TGTGCCAGCAGCCTACCGGGAGGGGACGAGCAGTACTTC.

The V call is TRBV5-1, the J call TRBJ2-1; 8 nucleotides match TRBD1. The CDR3 covers 13 residues. Germline loops: CDR1 SGHRS, CDR2 YFSETQ. V dropped 0 bases and J dropped 8; count of bases not matched to a gene: 1. DNA of the CDR3: TGCGCCAGCAGCTTGGAACAGGGGGATGAGCAGTTCTTC. It codes for CASSLEQGDEQFF. The variable domain in full, completed from reference TRBV5-1 and TRBJ2-1, reads KAGVTQTPRYLIKTRGQQVTLSCSPISGHRSVSWYQQTPGQGLQFLFEYFSETQRNKGNFPGRFSGRQFSNSRSEMNVSTLELGDSALYLCASSLEQGDEQFFGPGTRLTVL.

The chain recombines TRBV11-1 with TRBJ2-7; D is perhaps TRBD1 (5 bases). Between the trimmed V and J ends, which lost 2 bases and 4 bases, there was a span of 12 bases. The germline CDR1 and CDR2 sequences are SGHAT and FQDESV (reference sequence). The CDR3 contains 14 residues. The CDR3 protein is CASSLTGLPYEQYF. The CDR3 DNA follows: TGTGCCAGCAGCTTAACAGGTTTACCTTACGAGCAGTACTTC.

This chain joins TRBV2 and TRBJ2-5, with 11 bases fitting TRBD2. J lost 4 bases, V lost 8 bases, and 12 bases had no gene match. From germline, CDR1 is SNHLY and CDR2 FYNNEI. The CDR3 loop spans 16 amino acids. The CDR3 sequence: CASQRLGLAAGETQYF. Written as DNA, the CDR3 is TGTGCCAGCCAGCGCTTGGGACTAGCGGCGGGAGAGACCCAGTACTTC.

J is TRBJ2-7 and V is TRBV29-1, with 10 bases identical to TRBD1. Looked up from germline, CDR1 is SQVTM and CDR2 is ANQGSEA. The junction had 15 bases not matched to a gene; V was cut back by 5 bases and J by 5 bases. This CDR3 is built from 16 residues. CDR3 coding DNA: TGCAGCGTTATCTCTCGAGTCCGGACAGGGGGGGACGAGCAGTACTTC. It is translated as CSVISRVRTGGDEQYF.

This clone was counted a few times. The V call is TRBV24-1, the J call TRBJ2-7; 7 bases match TRBD1. The CDR3 length is 15 residues. Germline V lookup: CDR1 KGHDR, CDR2 SFDVKD. V shed 7 bases, J shed 1 base, and the junction held 9 bases outside the gene matches. CDR3 DNA sequence: TGTGCCACCAGCGATCCTGCGACAGGGTCCTACGAGCAGTACTTC. Its translation is CATSDPATGSYEQYF.

This clone occurred a few times. The chain joins TRBV11-2 to TRBJ1-4; D gene unclear. From germline, CDR1 is SGHAT and CDR2 FQNNGV. V gave up 5 bases and J gave up 4 bases, with 11 bases separating them. The CDR3 totals 14 residues. The chain's CDR3 is CASSDRRRNEKLFF. The DNA of the CDR3 is TGTGCCAGCAGCGACCGGCGGCGTAATGAAAAACTGTTTTTT.

The chain carries TRBV28 and TRBJ1-4; 7 positions match TRBD1. Trimming removed 6 bases from V and 7 bases from J; junction bases left unmatched: 8. Germline V lookup: CDR1 MDHEN, CDR2 SYDVKM. The CDR3 loop spans 14 amino acids. The chain's CDR3 is CASRSRDRREKLFF. The CDR3 bases are TGTGCCAGCAGGTCAAGGGACAGACGTGAAAAACTGTTTTTT.

This clone was observed a handful of times. The V and J genes are TRBV20-1 and TRBJ2-7; D is possibly TRBD1 (6 bases). Germline lookup yields CDR1 DFQATT and CDR2 SNEGSKA (reference sequence). The CDR3 has 11 residues. Trimming stripped 6 bases from V and 2 bases from J, with 8 bases between. Here the CDR3 reads CSARQAYEQYF. As DNA, the CDR3 is TGCAGTGCCAGACAGGCCTACGAGCAGTACTTC.

The rearrangement links TRBV5-5 to TRBJ2-1, with a tentative D call TRBD2 (5 bases). The CDR3 has 15 residues. Per the germline V gene, CDR1 is SGHKS and CDR2 is YYEKEE (reference sequence). The V end lost 1 base, the J end lost 0 bases, and 8 bases lay between the germline ends. The DNA of the CDR3 is TGTGCCAGCAGCTTGACGGGAACCTCCTACAATGAGCAGTTCTTC. Translating gives CASSLTGTSYNEQFF. Full variable domain (rest looked up from reference TRBV5-5 and TRBJ2-1): DAGVTQSPTHLIKTRGQQVTLRCSPISGHKSVSWYQQVLGQGPQFIFQYYEKEERGRGNFPDRFSARQFPNYSSELNVNALLLGDSALYLCASSLTGTSYNEQFFGPGTRLTVL.

V is TRBV5-5 and J is TRBJ2-7; 7 bases are shared with TRBD2. CDR3 length equals 15 residues. In germline, CDR1 is SGHKS, CDR2 YYEKEE (reference sequence). J lost 3 bases, V lost 0 bases, and 6 bases had no gene match. The CDR3 region is CASSLAGGRNYEQYF. In DNA form, the CDR3 reads TGTGCCAGCAGCTTGGCCGGCGGGAGAAACTACGAGCAGTACTTC.

The rearrangement links TRBV28 to TRBJ2-5, with 7 bases identical to TRBD2. Germline V gene data show CDR1 as MDHEN and CDR2 as SYDVKM. The CDR3 is made up of 15 amino acids. V shed 1 base and J 5 bases; nucleotides not matched to a gene: 7. The CDR3 DNA reads as TGTGCCAGCAGTTTATCAAGGCGGGAGAAGGAGACCCAGTACTTC. It translates to CASSLSRREKETQYF.

The genes are TRBV6-6 and TRBJ2-1, with 7 bases that match TRBD1. Germline V gives CDR1 MNHNY, CDR2 SVGAGI (reference sequence). The CDR3 contains 13 residues. The V and J ends lost 6 bases and 5 bases, in that order; junction bases with no gene match: 4. CDR3 sequence: CASSRTGDNEQFF. CDR3 nucleotides: TGTGCCAGCAGCCGAACAGGGGACAATGAGCAGTTCTTC.

This chain links TRBV9 with TRBJ1-3, with TRBD1 identical over 9 bases. V dropped 3 bases and J dropped 3; count of bases not matched to a gene: 4. Germline CDR1 SGDLS, CDR2 YYNGEE. The CDR3 length is 15 residues. The CDR3 is CASSAGQGDGNTIYF. The CDR3 nucleotides are TGTGCCAGCAGCGCGGGACAGGGCGATGGAAACACCATATATTTT.

The sample holds a few counts of this clone. This sequence joins TRBV2 and TRBJ1-3; D gene unclear. The CDR3 is 13 residues long. From germline, CDR1 is SNHLY and CDR2 FYNNEI. The V and J ends lost 6 bases and 0 bases respectively, with 6 bases between them. CDR3 in amino acids: CASRGDSGNTIYF. The CDR3, as DNA: TGTGCCAGCAGGGGCGACTCTGGAAACACCATATATTTT.

The chain couples TRBV4-1 to TRBJ1-6, with 9 bases fitting TRBD1. This CDR3 is 15 amino acids long. V lost 3 bases and J lost 10; bases outside the gene matches: 7. Germline V CDR1 and CDR2: MGHRA, YSYEKL. CDR3 in amino acids: CASSHHRGRGSPLHF. The CDR3 DNA reads TGCGCCAGCAGCCATCACAGGGGGCGCGGATCACCCCTCCACTTT.

CDR3 bases: TGTGCCATCAGTGGGACAGCTAACACCGGGGAGCTGTTTTTT. Amino acid sequence: CAISGTANTGELFF. The V gene is TRBV10-3, the J gene TRBJ2-2; perhaps TRBD1 as D (6 bases). V dropped 4 bases and J dropped 2 bases, with 8 bases sitting between them. The CDR3 is 14 residues long. Per the germline V gene, CDR1 is ENHRY and CDR2 is SYGVKD.

J is TRBJ1-5 and V is TRBV2; D is uncertain. Trimming took 8 bases from V and 4 from J, leaving 18 bases between them. The CDR3 totals 15 residues. CDR1 and CDR2 from the germline V gene are SNHLY and FYNNEI. The CDR3 spells CASGDQGLFNQPQHF. The CDR3 DNA reads as TGTGCCAGCGGCGATCAAGGACTGTTTAATCAGCCCCAGCATTTT.

The rearrangement links TRBV5-4 to TRBJ2-7; TRBD1 matches at 7 bases. Germline CDR1 reads SGHNT; CDR2 reads YYREEE (reference sequence). The ends lost 2 bases at V and 0 bases at J; junction bases unmatched: 2. The CDR3 extends over 14 amino acids. The CDR3 protein is CASSFGTVSYEQYF. In DNA form, the CDR3 reads TGTGCCAGCAGCTTTGGGACAGTCTCCTACGAGCAGTACTTC.

This chain connects TRBV7-8 to TRBJ2-5, with a possible D match to TRBD1 (5 bases). Between the trimmed V and J ends, which lost 7 bases and 3 bases, there was a span of 15 bases. The germline gives CDR1 SGHVS, CDR2 FQNEAQ. This CDR3 comprises 14 residues. The chain's CDR3 is CASTPQGVEETQYF. CDR3 coding DNA: TGTGCCAGCACCCCCCAGGGTGTGGAAGAGACCCAGTACTTC.

This clone showed up just once. The chain joins TRBV15 to TRBJ2-3, with 9 bases lining up with TRBD1. J was trimmed by 6 bases and V by 4 bases; bases with no gene match: 2. The CDR3 covers 13 residues. From germline, CDR1 is LNHNV and CDR2 YYDKDF (reference sequence). The CDR3 DNA is TGTGCCACCAGCACCGGGACAGGGGATACGCAGTATTTT. It encodes CATSTGTGDTQYF.

V usage is TRBV5-4 and J usage is TRBJ2-6, with D possibly matching TRBD1 (5 bases). V was cut by 5 bases and J by 3 bases, with 12 bases left in between. Looked up from germline, CDR1 is SGHNT and CDR2 is YYREEE (reference sequence). This CDR3 is built from 15 residues. This CDR3 is CASRPQGGGANVLTF. The CDR3 nucleotides read TGTGCCAGCAGACCCCAGGGTGGTGGGGCCAACGTCCTGACTTTC. The variable domain in full, with the rest retrieved from reference TRBV5-4 and TRBJ2-6, is ETGVTQSPTHLIKTRGQQVTLRCSSQSGHNTVSWYQQALGQGPQFIFQYYREEENGRGNFPPRFSGLQFPNYSSELNVNALELDDSALYLCASRPQGGGANVLTFGAGSRLTVL.

The gene calls are TRBV28 and TRBJ1-2; 7 bases line up with TRBD1. V lost 2 bases, J lost 2 bases, and 5 bases stayed unmatched. Germline CDR1 and CDR2: MDHEN and SYDVKM. This CDR3 contains 15 residues. Written as DNA, the CDR3 is TGTGCCAGCAGTTTAGCGCCAGGGGGAAACTATGGCTACACCTTC. Translating it yields CASSLAPGGNYGYTF.

The chain joins TRBV3-1 (or the pseudogene TRBV3-2) to TRBJ2-5; 8 bases fit TRBD2. Germline CDR1 reads LGHDT; CDR2 reads YNNKEL (reference sequence). The CDR3 length is 16 residues. V shed 1 base and J 4 bases; nucleotides not matched to a gene: 8. In DNA form, the CDR3 reads TGTGCCAGCAGCCAAGGCGAGACTAGCGTCCCAGAGACCCAGTACTTC. Amino acids: CASSQGETSVPETQYF.

This chain joins TRBV9 and TRBJ2-7, with D possibly matching TRBD2 (5 bases). The CDR3 is made up of 17 amino acids. Germline CDR1 reads SGDLS; CDR2 reads YYNGEE. V lost 3 bases and J lost 3, with 22 bases in between. CDR3 bases: TGTGCCAGCAGCGCCGCCCCAAAGGGAGACGGCCTCTACGAGCAGTACTTC. It encodes CASSAAPKGDGLYEQYF.

CDR3 sequence: CASSPRTGAYYGYTF. The CDR3 coding sequence is TGTGCCAGCAGCCCCCGGACAGGAGCCTACTATGGCTACACCTTC. The chain uses TRBV5-5 and TRBJ1-2; TRBD1 matches at 7 bases. This CDR3 has 15 residues. CDR1 and CDR2 (germline): SGHKS, YYEKEE (reference sequence). Trimming at V came to 4 bases and at J to 3 bases, leaving 9 bases not matched to a gene.

This chain links TRBV4-1 with TRBJ1-1, with D perhaps matching TRBD1 (5 bases). Per germline, CDR1 MGHRA and CDR2 YSYEKL. This CDR3 comprises 16 residues. Trimming removed 4 bases from V and 2 bases from J, with 17 bases in between. CDR3 loop: CASSPPGYRSNTEAFF. The CDR3 coding sequence is TGCGCCAGCAGCCCCCCCGGGTACAGGAGTAACACTGAAGCTTTCTTT.

The gene calls are TRBV4-3 and TRBJ2-3; the match to TRBD2 covers 10 bases. CDR1 and CDR2 from the germline V gene are LGHNA and YSLEER. V shed 0 bases and J 2 bases; nucleotides not matched to a gene: 2. The CDR3 covers 16 residues. The CDR3 here is CASSQETSGNTDTQYF. CDR3 DNA: TGCGCCAGCAGCCAAGAAACTAGCGGGAACACAGATACGCAGTATTTT.

The V and J genes are TRBV4-3 and TRBJ2-1; 12 bases line up with TRBD2. The length of the CDR3 is 15 residues. Trimming cost V 4 bases and J 4 bases; bases outside gene matches: 2. Germline loops: CDR1 LGHNA, CDR2 YSLEER. The CDR3: CASSPGTSGYNEQFF. CDR3 sequence (DNA): TGCGCCAGCAGCCCCGGGACTAGCGGGTACAATGAGCAGTTCTTC.

The CDR3 region has the DNA TGTGCCAGCAGCGGACGCCGGGACAGGGGATACAATGAGCAGTTCTTC. It specifies CASSGRRDRGYNEQFF. The chain joins TRBV9 to TRBJ2-1, with 10 bases lining up with TRBD1. Per germline, CDR1 SGDLS and CDR2 YYNGEE. This CDR3 contains 16 residues. The J segment lost 4 bases and the V segment lost 3 bases, leaving 7 bases of the junction unmatched.

J is TRBJ1-2 and V is TRBV27; D is perhaps TRBD1 (6 bases). This CDR3 region has 16 residues. The germline V and J ends were trimmed by 0 bases and 7 bases, with 18 bases remaining between them. Germline V lookup: CDR1 MNHEY, CDR2 SMNVEV (reference sequence). The CDR3 sequence is CASSLSKGENLSGYTF. In DNA, the CDR3 is TGTGCCAGCAGTTTATCGAAGGGGGAAAACCTATCTGGCTACACCTTC.

The chain links TRBV12-5 to TRBJ2-7, with 12 nucleotides matching TRBD1. The CDR3 consists of 13 residues. Germline loops: CDR1 LGHNT, CDR2 FRNRAP. CDR3 loop: CASTGTGGSEQYF. The CDR3 region has the DNA TGTGCCTCCACCGGGACAGGGGGCTCCGAGCAGTACTTC.